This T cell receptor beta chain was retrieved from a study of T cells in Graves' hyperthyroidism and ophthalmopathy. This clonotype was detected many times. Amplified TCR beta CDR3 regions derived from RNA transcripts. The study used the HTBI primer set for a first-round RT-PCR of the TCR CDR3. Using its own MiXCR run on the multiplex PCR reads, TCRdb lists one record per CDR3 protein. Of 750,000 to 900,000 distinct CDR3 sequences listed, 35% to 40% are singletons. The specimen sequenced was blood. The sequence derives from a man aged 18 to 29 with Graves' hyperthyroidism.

The CDR3 DNA follows: TGTGCCACTTGGGACGGGAACACTGAAGCTTTCTTT. Translation: CATWDGNTEAFF. The chain couples TRBV10-3 to TRBJ1-1, with a tentative D call TRBD1 (5 bases). The V end lost 10 bases, the J end lost 1 base, and 10 bases lay between the germline ends. The V gene's germline CDR1 is ENHRY and CDR2 SYGVKD. This CDR3 spans 12 amino acids.